This T cell receptor (beta chain) is drawn from a study of cytomegalovirus exposure and HLA in healthy donors. Overall study results and limits: It was reported in a later analysis that an Asian-associated ancestry cluster showed fewer N-insertions than the approximately 690-donor mean. Confirmation was obtained in vitro that a few CMV-associated chains are specific for CMV antigens.

The length of the CDR3 is 16 residues. From germline, CDR1 is LNHDA and CDR2 SQIVND (reference sequence). V was pared by 3 bases and J by 0 bases, with 7 bases of the junction left unmatched. The PCR had 60 Vbeta and 13 Jbeta primers. The protocol was immunoSEQ multiplex PCR, while the TCRdb copy is restricted to in-frame clones and leaves out a portion. The listing records around 200,000 clones. About this clone: Its antigen is unidentified.

The chain recombines TRBV19 with TRBJ1-1, with 7 bases identical to TRBD1. The source of this sequence is a woman younger than 35 in good health and CMV-seropositive. Sequencing input: PBMCs. CDR3 coding DNA: TGTGCCAGTAGTATGGGAACAGGGGAATTGAACACTGAAGCTTTCTTT. This translates into CASSMGTGELNTEAFF.